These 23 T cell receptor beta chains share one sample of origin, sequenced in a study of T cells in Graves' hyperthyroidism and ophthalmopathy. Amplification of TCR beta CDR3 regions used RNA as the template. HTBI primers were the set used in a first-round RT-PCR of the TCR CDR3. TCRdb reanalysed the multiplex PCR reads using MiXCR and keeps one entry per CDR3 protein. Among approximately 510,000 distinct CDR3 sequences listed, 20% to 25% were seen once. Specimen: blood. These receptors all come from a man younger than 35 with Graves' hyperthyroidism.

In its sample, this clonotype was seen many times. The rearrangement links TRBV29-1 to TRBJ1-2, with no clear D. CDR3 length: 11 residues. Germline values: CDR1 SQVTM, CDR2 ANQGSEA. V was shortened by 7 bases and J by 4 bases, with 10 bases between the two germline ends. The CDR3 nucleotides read TGCAGCGCCCCTGGGTTCTATGGCTACACCTTC. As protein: CSAPGFYGYTF.

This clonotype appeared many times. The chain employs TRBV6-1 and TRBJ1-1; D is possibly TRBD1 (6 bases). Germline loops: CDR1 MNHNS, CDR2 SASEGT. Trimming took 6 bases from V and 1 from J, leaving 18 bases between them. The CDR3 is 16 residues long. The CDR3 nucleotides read TGTGCCAGCAGGCGGGAGACATTAGGGGGGAACACTGAAGCTTTCTTT. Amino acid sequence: CASRRETLGGNTEAFF.

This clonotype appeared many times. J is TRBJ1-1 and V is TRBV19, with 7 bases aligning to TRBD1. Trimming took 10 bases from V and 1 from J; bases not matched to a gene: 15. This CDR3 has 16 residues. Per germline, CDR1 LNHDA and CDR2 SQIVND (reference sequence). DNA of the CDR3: TGTGCCACTTCGCCCCACAGGGGCGGAGGGAACACTGAAGCTTTCTTT. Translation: CATSPHRGGGNTEAFF.

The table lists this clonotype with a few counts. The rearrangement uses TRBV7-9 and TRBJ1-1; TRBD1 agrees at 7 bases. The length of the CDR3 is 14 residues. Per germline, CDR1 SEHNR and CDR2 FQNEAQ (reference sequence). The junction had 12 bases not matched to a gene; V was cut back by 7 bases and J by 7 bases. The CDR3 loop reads CASTNTGEPDEAFF. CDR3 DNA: TGTGCCAGCACCAACACAGGGGAACCGGATGAAGCTTTCTTT.

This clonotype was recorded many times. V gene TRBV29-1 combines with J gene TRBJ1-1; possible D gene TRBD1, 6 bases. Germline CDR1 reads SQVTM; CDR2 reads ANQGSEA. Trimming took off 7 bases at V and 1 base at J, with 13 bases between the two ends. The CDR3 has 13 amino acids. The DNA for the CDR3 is TGCAGCGCCAGGGACACACCGAACACTGAAGCTTTCTTT. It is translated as CSARDTPNTEAFF.

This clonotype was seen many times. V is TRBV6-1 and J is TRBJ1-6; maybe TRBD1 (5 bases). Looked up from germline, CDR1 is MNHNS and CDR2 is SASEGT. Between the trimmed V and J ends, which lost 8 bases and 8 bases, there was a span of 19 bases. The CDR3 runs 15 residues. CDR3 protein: CASRLLKGGDSPLHF. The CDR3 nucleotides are TGTGCCAGCCGACTTTTAAAGGGAGGGGATTCACCCCTCCACTTT.

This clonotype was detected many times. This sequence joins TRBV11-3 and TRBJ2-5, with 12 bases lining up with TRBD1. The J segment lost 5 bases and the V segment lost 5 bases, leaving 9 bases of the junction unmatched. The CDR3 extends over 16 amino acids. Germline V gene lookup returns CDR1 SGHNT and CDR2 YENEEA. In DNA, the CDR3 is TGTGCCAGCAGCATGGGACAGGGGGCGGGAGGGGAGACCCAGTACTTC. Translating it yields CASSMGQGAGGETQYF.

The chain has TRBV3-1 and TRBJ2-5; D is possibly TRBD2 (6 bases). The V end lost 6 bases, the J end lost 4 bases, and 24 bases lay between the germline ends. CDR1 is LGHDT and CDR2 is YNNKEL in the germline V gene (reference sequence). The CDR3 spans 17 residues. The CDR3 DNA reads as TGTGCCAGCAGAGCGGGCTACCCCGCGATCAAACGAGAGACCCAGTACTTC. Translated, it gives CASRAGYPAIKRETQYF.

The CDR3 region has the DNA TGTGCCACCAGCAGGCTGGCTGGGGAGGACAGCTATTTCTCTGGAAACACCATATATTTT. As protein: CATSRLAGEDSYFSGNTIYF. V gene TRBV15 combines with J gene TRBJ1-3; a weak D match, TRBD1 (6 bases). Trimming shortened V by 3 bases and J by 0 bases, and 24 bases separated the two germline ends. The CDR3 runs to 20 residues. Looked up from germline, CDR1 is LNHNV and CDR2 is YYDKDF (reference sequence). The whole variable domain, remainder taken from reference TRBV15 and TRBJ1-3, is DAMVIQNPRYQVTQFGKPVTLSCSQTLNHNVMYWYQQKSSQAPKLLFHYYDKDFNNEADTPDNFQSRRPNTSFCFLDIRSPGLGDTAMYLCATSRLAGEDSYFSGNTIYFGEGSWLTVV.

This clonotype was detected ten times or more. The CDR3 nucleotides read TGTGCCAGCAGTTTCCGGGTAGCCGGGGAGCTGTTTTTT. Translating gives CASSFRVAGELFF. The chain employs TRBV6-5 and TRBJ2-2; D gene unclear. The germline CDR1 and CDR2 sequences are MNHEY and SVGAGI. Trimming removed 4 bases at V and 6 bases at J, with 9 bases between. The CDR3 spans 13 residues.

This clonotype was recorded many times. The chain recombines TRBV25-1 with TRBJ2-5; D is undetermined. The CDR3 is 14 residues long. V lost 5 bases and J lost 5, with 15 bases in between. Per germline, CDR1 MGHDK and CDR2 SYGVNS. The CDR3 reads CASSKQGRLETQYF. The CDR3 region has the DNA TGTGCCAGCAGTAAACAAGGAAGGTTGGAGACCCAGTACTTC.

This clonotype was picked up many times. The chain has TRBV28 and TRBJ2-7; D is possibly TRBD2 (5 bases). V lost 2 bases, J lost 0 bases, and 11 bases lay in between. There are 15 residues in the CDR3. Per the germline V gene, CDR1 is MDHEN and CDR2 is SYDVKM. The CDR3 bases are TGTGCCAGCAGTTTAACTCGCCGGGGCTCCTACGAGCAGTACTTC. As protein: CASSLTRRGSYEQYF.

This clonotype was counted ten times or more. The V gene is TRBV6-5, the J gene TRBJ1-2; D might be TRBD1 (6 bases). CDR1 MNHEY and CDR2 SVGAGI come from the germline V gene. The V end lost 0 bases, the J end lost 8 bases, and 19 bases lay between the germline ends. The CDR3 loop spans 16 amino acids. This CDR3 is CASSYSPGGRPEGYTF. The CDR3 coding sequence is TGTGCCAGCAGTTACTCTCCGGGGGGCCGGCCGGAGGGCTACACCTTC.

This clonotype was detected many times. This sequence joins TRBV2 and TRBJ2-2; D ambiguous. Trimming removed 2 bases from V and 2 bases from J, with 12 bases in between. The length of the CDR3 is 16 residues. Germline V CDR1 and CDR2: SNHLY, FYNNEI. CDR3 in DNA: TGTGCCAGCAGTGAATGGCGAGTGATAAACACCGGGGAGCTGTTTTTT. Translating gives CASSEWRVINTGELFF. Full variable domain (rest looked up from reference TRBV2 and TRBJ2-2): EPEVTQTPSHQVTQMGQEVILRCVPISNHLYFYWYRQILGQKVEFLVSFYNNEISEKSEIFDDQFSVERPDGSNFTLKIRSTKLEDSAMYFCASSEWRVINTGELFFGEGSRLTVL.

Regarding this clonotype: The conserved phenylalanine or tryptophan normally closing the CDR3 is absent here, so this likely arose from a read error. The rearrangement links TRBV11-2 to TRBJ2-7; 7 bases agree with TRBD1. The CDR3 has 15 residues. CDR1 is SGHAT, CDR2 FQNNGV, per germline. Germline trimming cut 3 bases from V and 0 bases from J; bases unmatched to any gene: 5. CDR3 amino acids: CASSLDRSSSYEQYY. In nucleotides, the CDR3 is TGTGCCAGCAGCTTGGACAGGTCAAGCTCCTACGAGCAGTACTAC.

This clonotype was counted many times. The chain's CDR3 is CASSSLTRAGDHEQYF. In DNA, the CDR3 is TGTGCCAGCAGTTCCCTGACCCGGGCAGGGGACCACGAGCAGTACTTC. The chain combines TRBV28 with TRBJ2-7; a weak D match, TRBD1 (6 bases). From germline, CDR1 is MDHEN and CDR2 SYDVKM. The V end was cut by 4 bases, the J end by 5 bases, with 21 bases between. The CDR3 spans 16 residues.

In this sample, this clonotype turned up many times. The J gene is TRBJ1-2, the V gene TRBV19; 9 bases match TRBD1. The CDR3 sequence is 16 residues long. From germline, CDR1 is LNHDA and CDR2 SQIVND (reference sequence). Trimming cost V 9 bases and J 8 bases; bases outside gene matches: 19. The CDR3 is CASHRGDRVIRGGYTF. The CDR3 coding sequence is TGTGCCAGCCACCGTGGGGACAGGGTTATTAGAGGCGGCTACACCTTC.

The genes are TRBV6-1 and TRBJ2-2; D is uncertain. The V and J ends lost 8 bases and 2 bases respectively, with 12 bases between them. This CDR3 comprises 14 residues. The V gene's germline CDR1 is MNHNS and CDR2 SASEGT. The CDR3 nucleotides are TGTGCCAGCCTGGAGAATTTCAACACCGGGGAGCTGTTTTTT. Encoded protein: CASLENFNTGELFF.

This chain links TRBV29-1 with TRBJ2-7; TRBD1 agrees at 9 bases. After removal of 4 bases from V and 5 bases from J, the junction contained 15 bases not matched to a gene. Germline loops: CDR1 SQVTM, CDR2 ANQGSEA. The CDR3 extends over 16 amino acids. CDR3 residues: CSVGRRDRVRGDEQYF. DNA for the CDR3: TGCAGCGTTGGAAGGAGGGACAGGGTCCGGGGAGACGAGCAGTACTTC.

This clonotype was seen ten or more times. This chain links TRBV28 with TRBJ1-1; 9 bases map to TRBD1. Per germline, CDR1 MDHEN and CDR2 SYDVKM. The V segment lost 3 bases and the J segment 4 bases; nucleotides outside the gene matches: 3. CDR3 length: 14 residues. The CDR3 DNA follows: TGTGCCAGCAGTTTTGAGACAGGGGGCACTGAAGCTTTCTTT. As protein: CASSFETGGTEAFF.

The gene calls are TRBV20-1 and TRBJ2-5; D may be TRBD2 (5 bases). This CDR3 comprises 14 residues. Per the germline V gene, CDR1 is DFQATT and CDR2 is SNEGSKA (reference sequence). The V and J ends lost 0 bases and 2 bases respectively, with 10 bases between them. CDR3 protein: CSARDREPQETQYF. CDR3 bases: TGCAGTGCTAGAGATCGGGAACCTCAAGAGACCCAGTACTTC.

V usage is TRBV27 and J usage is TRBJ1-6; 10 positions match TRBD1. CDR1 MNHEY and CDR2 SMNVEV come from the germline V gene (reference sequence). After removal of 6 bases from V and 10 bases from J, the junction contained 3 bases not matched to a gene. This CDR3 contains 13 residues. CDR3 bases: TGTGCCAGCAGCGACAGGGGGCAATCACCCCTCCACTTT. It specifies CASSDRGQSPLHF.

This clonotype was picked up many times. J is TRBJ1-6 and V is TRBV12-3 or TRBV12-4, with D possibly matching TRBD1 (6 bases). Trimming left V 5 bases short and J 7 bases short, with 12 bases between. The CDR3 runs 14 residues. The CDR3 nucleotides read TGTGCCAGCAGTCCCGAGGGGGGCAATTCACCCCTCCACTTT. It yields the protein CASSPEGGNSPLHF.